These 26 T cell receptor beta chains were sequenced from one sample in a study of T-cell reconstitution after alpha-beta-depleted transplantation in children (dated by TCRdb to about 2016). Explained via the paper, the treatment or condition label denotes: allogeneic hematopoietic cell transplantation with graft depleted of TCRalphabeta T cells and CD19 B cells. Library generation was performed with PCR. These reads were obtained on an Illumina HiSeq 2500. Molecular barcoding was employed in the preparation of TCR libraries, with unique molecular identifiers being used to normalize TCRbeta repertoire quantification. In-frame beta chains were kept once TCRdb had trimmed the public reads at Q25 with fastp and called clones with MiXCR. Entries that share a CDR3 protein sequence are merged under the most common genes and DNA. The sample contains about 980,000 distinct CDR3 sequences, under 30% of them found a single time. In total, the top ten clones hold 28% of the sample.

The source material was PBMCs, mostly from graft donor cells, sampled 360 days after TCRalphabeta/CD19-depleted stem cell transplant. The receptors derive from a boy under three years old who had a stem cell transplant for SCID, so the T cells may come from the graft donor.

The chain is built from TRBV20-1 and TRBJ2-1; D is unresolved. Between the trimmed V and J ends, which lost 1 base and 6 bases, there was a span of 19 bases. The germline CDR1 and CDR2 sequences are DFQATT and SNEGSKA (reference sequence). The CDR3 length is 16 residues. The CDR3: CSARVGRSSVFNEQFF. The CDR3 nucleotides are TGCAGTGCTAGAGTCGGAAGGTCAAGTGTATTCAATGAGCAGTTCTTC.

This sequence joins TRBV6-6 and TRBJ2-7; D is unresolved. In germline, CDR1 is MNHNY, CDR2 SVGAGI (reference sequence). The CDR3 is made up of 13 amino acids. The V and J ends lost 10 bases and 2 bases respectively, with 15 bases between them. CDR3 bases: TGTGCCACCCGAGAGACGAATACCTACGAGCAGTACTTC. This encodes CATRETNTYEQYF.

This clonotype was seen a handful of times. V and J are TRBV11-3 and TRBJ2-1, with D perhaps TRBD1 or TRBD2 (5 bases each). V shed 3 bases and J shed 10 bases, with 25 bases lying between them. Germline V gives CDR1 SGHNT, CDR2 YENEEA. This CDR3 spans 17 amino acids. As DNA, the CDR3 is TGTGCCAGCAGCTTGGGGCCTGGGGGAAGCGGAAGGGGAGAGCAGTTCTTC. Protein sequence: CASSLGPGGSGRGEQFF.

The chain is built from TRBV12-3 or TRBV12-4 and TRBJ2-7; 11 bases match TRBD2. V dropped 3 bases and J dropped 7; count of bases not matched to a gene: 11. This CDR3 is 16 amino acids long. CDR3 loop: CASSFTSGGTSGEQYF. The CDR3 nucleotides are TGTGCCAGCAGTTTTACTAGCGGGGGTACGAGTGGGGAGCAGTACTTC.

This rearrangement joins TRBV5-1 to TRBJ2-3; 8 bases match TRBD1. The V segment lost 1 base and the J segment 6 bases; nucleotides outside the gene matches: 10. Looked up from germline, CDR1 is SGHRS and CDR2 is YFSETQ. CDR3 length: 16 amino acids. CDR3 sequence reads: CASSLISGQVFDTQYF. DNA for the CDR3: TGCGCCAGCAGCTTGATTTCGGGACAGGTCTTCGATACGCAGTATTTT.

This clonotype occurred a few times. This chain joins TRBV12-3 or TRBV12-4 and TRBJ2-2; D gene ambiguous. V gave up 0 bases and J gave up 0 bases, with 8 bases separating them. The length of the CDR3 is 16 residues. The CDR3 spells CASSLAKSANTGELFF. In DNA, the CDR3 is TGTGCCAGCAGTTTAGCGAAGAGCGCGAACACCGGGGAGCTGTTTTTT.

The chain uses TRBV11-1 and TRBJ1-3, with 8 positions matching TRBD1. The CDR3 loop spans 20 amino acids. Germline-derived CDR1 and CDR2 are SGHAT and FQDESV (reference sequence). The V segment lost 2 bases and the J segment 1 base; nucleotides outside the gene matches: 16. The CDR3 DNA reads TGTGCCAGCAGCTTACGTCGGACAGGGCCGAGCAGGGGGTCTGGAAACACCATATATTTT. It translates to CASSLRRTGPSRGSGNTIYF.

This chain joins TRBV4-2 and TRBJ2-7; the D gene could be TRBD1 or TRBD2 (5 bases each). The CDR3 is 15 residues long. The ends were cut back, 0 bases at V and 2 bases at J, with 11 bases in the middle. Germline CDR1 LGHNA, CDR2 YNFKEQ. CDR3 sequence reads: CASSQERGSTYEQYF. The CDR3 DNA is TGTGCCAGCAGCCAAGAGAGGGGATCGACCTACGAGCAGTACTTC.

The V and J genes are TRBV28 and TRBJ1-5; 8 nucleotides agree with TRBD1. The CDR3 has 15 residues. V was pared by 5 bases and J by 5 bases, with 8 bases of the junction left unmatched. Germline CDR1 MDHEN, CDR2 SYDVKM. The CDR3 loop reads CASSPLTGADQPQHF. CDR3 in DNA: TGTGCCAGCAGTCCCTTGACAGGGGCGGATCAGCCCCAGCATTTT.

The V and J genes are TRBV12-3 or TRBV12-4 and TRBJ2-3; D unclear. Trimming took 5 bases from V and 6 from J, leaving 6 bases between them. The CDR3 is 11 amino acids. DNA for the CDR3: TGTGCCAGCAGTCGACCCGATACGCAGTATTTT. Translation gives CASSRPDTQYF.

This clonotype was counted between two and nine times. This sequence joins TRBV29-1 and TRBJ1-1, with TRBD1 as a possible D gene (5 bases). Germline V lookup: CDR1 SQVTM, CDR2 ANQGSEA. V was trimmed by 7 bases and J by 0 bases, leaving 18 bases between them. The CDR3 has 15 residues. The CDR3 DNA reads TGCAGCGGATCTTCTTCGGGACTCATGAACACTGAAGCTTTCTTT. It translates to CSGSSSGLMNTEAFF. The variable domain in full, completed from reference TRBV29-1 and TRBJ1-1, reads SAVISQKPSRDICQRGTSLTIQCQVDSQVTMMFWYRQQPGQSLTLIATANQGSEATYESGFVIDKFPISRPNLTFSTLTVSNMSPEDSSIYLCSGSSSGLMNTEAFFGQGTRLTVV.

This clonotype occurred a few times. J is TRBJ2-5 and V is TRBV7-2, with 10 bases matching TRBD2. V shed 1 base, J shed 6 bases, and the junction held 8 bases outside the gene matches. The CDR3 has 16 amino acids. The germline CDR1 and CDR2 sequences are SGHTA and FQGNSA. This CDR3 reads CASSLGVAGGGKTQYF. DNA for the CDR3: TGTGCCAGCAGCTTAGGGGTAGCGGGGGGCGGGAAGACCCAGTACTTC.

The genes are TRBV10-1 and TRBJ2-3, with D unresolved. Germline CDR1 reads WNHNN; CDR2 reads SYGVQD (reference sequence). Trimming shortened V by 3 bases and J by 14 bases, and 18 bases separated the two germline ends. The CDR3 sequence is 13 residues long. The CDR3 loop reads CASSDPNLGSWYF. CDR3 DNA sequence: TGCGCCAGCAGTGATCCGAACCTCGGATCGTGGTATTTT.

There are a few counts of this clonotype. The chain carries TRBV3-1 and TRBJ2-1; D gene unclear. The CDR3 is made up of 14 amino acids. Between the trimmed V and J ends, which lost 2 bases and 0 bases, there was a span of 5 bases. The V gene's germline CDR1 is LGHDT and CDR2 YNNKEL (reference sequence). CDR3 bases: TGTGCCAGCAGCCAAAGTCCCTCCTACAATGAGCAGTTCTTC. Translated: CASSQSPSYNEQFF.

V usage is TRBV7-9 and J usage is TRBJ2-1; possibly TRBD1 or TRBD2 for D (5 bases each). There are 16 residues in the CDR3. The germline V gene has CDR1 SEHNR and CDR2 FQNEAQ (reference sequence). The ends were cut back, 1 base at V and 3 bases at J, with 13 bases in the middle. As DNA, the CDR3 is TGTGCCAGCAGCTTAGGGGACCGCGCCTTCTACAATGAGCAGTTCTTC. It yields the protein CASSLGDRAFYNEQFF. Full variable domain (missing parts from reference TRBV7-9 and TRBJ2-1): DTGVSQNPRHKITKRGQNVTFRCDPISEHNRLYWYRQTLGQGPEFLTYFQNEAQLEKSRLLSDRFSAERPKGSFSTLEIQRTEQGDSAMYLCASSLGDRAFYNEQFFGPGTRLTVL.

The rearrangement joins TRBV20-1 to TRBJ2-3; D call uncertain. The V gene lost 0 bases and the J gene lost 3 bases, with 13 bases spanning the gap. Per the germline V gene, CDR1 is DFQATT and CDR2 is SNEGSKA (reference sequence). This CDR3 spans 15 amino acids. CDR3 protein: CSARDLAVGTDTQYF. The CDR3 coding sequence is TGCAGTGCTAGAGATCTGGCAGTCGGAACAGATACGCAGTATTTT.

This clonotype was observed many times. The chain links TRBV7-6 to TRBJ2-7, with D hard to call. V was cut by 0 bases and J by 3 bases, with 6 bases left in between. Germline-derived CDR1 and CDR2 are SGHVS and FNYEAQ. This CDR3 region has 13 residues. CDR3 coding DNA: TGTGCCAGCAGCTTAGCGGGGATCTACGAGCAGTACTTC. As protein: CASSLAGIYEQYF.

This clonotype has only a few counts. The chain combines TRBV2 with TRBJ2-1; 11 positions match TRBD2. The CDR3 runs 17 residues. The ends lost 1 base at V and 4 bases at J; junction bases unmatched: 6. Germline V gene sequence: CDR1 SNHLY, CDR2 FYNNEI. DNA of the CDR3: TGTGCCAGCAGTGAAGGTAGCGGGGGGGAACCATACAATGAGCAGTTCTTC. The encoded protein is CASSEGSGGEPYNEQFF.

A few counts support this clonotype. The chain links TRBV6-6 to TRBJ2-3; no firm D call. The germline CDR1 and CDR2 sequences are MNHNY and SVGAGI (reference sequence). V lost 2 bases and J lost 1, with 4 bases in between. The CDR3 sequence is 13 residues long. The CDR3 region has the DNA TGTGCCAGCAGTTACCGGCGCACAGATACGCAGTATTTT. Protein product: CASSYRRTDTQYF.

This clonotype was seen at least ten times. The chain employs TRBV3-1 and TRBJ2-2; no reliable D call. Germline V lookup: CDR1 LGHDT, CDR2 YNNKEL (reference sequence). The CDR3 extends over 13 amino acids. V shed 4 bases and J shed 8 bases, with 11 bases lying between them. The CDR3, as DNA: TGTGCCAGCAGCCTACGTTTGGGTGGGGAGCTGTTTTTT. Protein: CASSLRLGGELFF.

The sample holds a few counts of this clonotype. This chain links TRBV9 with TRBJ2-2, with 10 bases lining up with TRBD2. V trimming: 0 bases; J trimming: 7 bases; junction bases outside the gene matches: 3. CDR1 is SGDLS and CDR2 is YYNGEE in the germline V gene. The CDR3 runs 15 residues. CDR3 coding DNA: TGTGCCAGCAGCGTAGGCTCTAGCGGGGGCGGGGAGCTGTTTTTT. It encodes CASSVGSSGGGELFF.

V is TRBV3-1 and J is TRBJ2-3; D possibly corresponds to TRBD2 (6 bases). Between the trimmed V and J ends, which lost 1 base and 11 bases, there was a span of 10 bases. In germline, CDR1 is LGHDT, CDR2 YNNKEL (reference sequence). CDR3 length: 12 residues. The CDR3 bases are TGTGCCAGCAGCCAAGCTCTCGGGGGGCAGTATTTT. Translation: CASSQALGGQYF.

The chain has TRBV4-3 and TRBJ2-3; D not certain. Trimming left V 0 bases short and J 1 base short, with 11 bases between. CDR1 and CDR2 (germline): LGHNA, YSLEER. There are 16 residues in the CDR3. The CDR3 DNA reads as TGCGCCAGCAGCCAAGATTATCCTGGGGGCACAGATACGCAGTATTTT. Translation: CASSQDYPGGTDTQYF.

V and J are TRBV9 and TRBJ2-3; D may be TRBD2 (5 bases). This CDR3 has 15 amino acids. Trimming left V 5 bases short and J 1 base short, with 14 bases between. Germline V gives CDR1 SGDLS, CDR2 YYNGEE. CDR3 sequence: CASSPGRIGTDTQYF. CDR3 in DNA: TGTGCCAGCAGTCCGGGAAGAATTGGCACAGATACGCAGTATTTT.

The genes are TRBV20-1 and TRBJ1-1; D is ambiguous. V gave up 6 bases and J gave up 6 bases, with 14 bases separating them. The germline CDR1 and CDR2 sequences are DFQATT and SNEGSKA (reference sequence). The CDR3 totals 12 residues. The CDR3: CSAYTRSAEAFF. The CDR3 nucleotides are TGCAGTGCCTACACGCGGTCGGCTGAAGCTTTCTTT.

This clonotype has a handful of counts. The V call is TRBV12-3 or TRBV12-4, the J call TRBJ1-2; no clear D gene. V was pared by 5 bases and J by 8 bases, with 15 bases between. This CDR3 has 13 residues. The CDR3 DNA reads as TGTGCCAGCAGTCATTGGACGGGTACCGGCTACACCTTC. It specifies CASSHWTGTGYTF.